This TCR beta chain derives from a study of OX40 agonist ivuxolimab in advanced cancers. About the research overall: Ivuxolimab, an antibody acting as an agonist of OX40 (CD134), was used to treat patients. Every 2 weeks, ivuxolimab was infused into the patients intravenously at between 0.01 and 10 mg/kg. Findings and caveats of the study: Among expanded peripheral T cells, antigen specificity went undetermined.

For this clone: Its antigen is unknown.

Repertoires were generated with immunoSEQ multiplex PCR, while TCRdb's copy carries only in-frame clones and drops some. This sample yields just over 90,000 clones, of which roughly nine tenths are seen a single time; about 3.6% belongs to the top ten. This receptor was identified in an adult with an advanced solid tumor such as melanoma, head and neck, liver or kidney cancer. The starting material was CD4+ or CD8+ T cells sorted from blood, obtained in a trial of the OX40 agonist ivuxolimab.

CDR3 region: CASSYRVGELFF. CDR3 nucleotides: TGCGCCAGCTCATACAGGGTGGGGGAGCTGTTTTTT. The V and J genes are TRBV5-1 and TRBJ2-2; possibly TRBD1 for D (6 bases). Trimming took 7 bases from V and 8 from J, leaving 12 bases between them. CDR1 is SGHRS, CDR2 YFSETQ, per germline. CDR3 size: 12 residues.